Presented here are 27 T cell receptor beta chains from one specimen sequenced in a study of CD8+CD57+ T cells in acquired aplastic anemia. Sequenced patients had shown CD8+CD57+ cell expansion by flow cytometry. Genomic DNA provided the template from which TCR beta VDJ and CDR3 profiles were obtained. Using its own MiXCR run on the reads, TCRdb lists one record per CDR3 protein. The sample comprises roughly 500,000 distinct CDR3 sequences, less than 35% of which are singletons, and about 0.8% rests with the top ten. Sequenced material: sorted CD4+, CD8+, or CD8+CD57+ T cells (not recorded which) from PBMCs. These receptors came from a human donor with aplastic anemia.

The table lists this clonotype with many counts. The chain combines TRBV7-2 with TRBJ2-1; D is possibly TRBD1 (8 bases). Trimming pared 4 bases from V and 14 bases from J, leaving 15 bases between. The CDR3 consists of 12 residues. CDR1 and CDR2 (germline): SGHTA, FQGNSA. The CDR3 region has the DNA TGTGCCAGCAGCTCAAGGACAGGGAGGGAGTTCTTC. This sequence encodes CASSSRTGREFF.

The CDR3 DNA reads TGTGCCTGGAGTGTATCATACAGCTCCTACGAGCAGTACTTC. Protein: CAWSVSYSSYEQYF. The chain combines TRBV30 with TRBJ2-7, with no clear D. This CDR3 has 14 amino acids. Germline CDR1 GTSNPN, CDR2 SVGIG (reference sequence). Trimming took off 0 bases at V and 0 bases at J, with 9 bases between the two ends.

For the CDR3, the DNA is TGTGCCAGCAGCGACAGGGATACGACAGATACGCAGTATTTT. This translates into CASSDRDTTDTQYF. The chain couples TRBV9 to TRBJ2-3; D is perhaps TRBD1 (6 bases). The CDR3 spans 14 residues. Germline loops: CDR1 SGDLS, CDR2 YYNGEE. V gave up 3 bases and J gave up 3 bases, with 11 bases separating them.

This chain links TRBV7-9 with TRBJ1-1; a possible D gene is TRBD1 (5 bases). Germline V CDR1 and CDR2: SEHNR, FQNEAQ (reference sequence). Trimming removed 2 bases at V and 5 bases at J, with 15 bases between. This CDR3 is 15 amino acids long. The CDR3: CASSLISGGRTEAFF. CDR3 nucleotide sequence: TGTGCCAGCAGCTTAATAAGCGGGGGTCGGACTGAAGCTTTCTTT.

The chain is built from TRBV7-9 and TRBJ2-2; a possible D gene is TRBD1 (6 bases). CDR3 size: 15 residues. With 5 bases removed from V and 1 base from J, the gap between germline ends came to 11 bases. The germline V gene has CDR1 SEHNR and CDR2 FQNEAQ (reference sequence). The CDR3 region is CASSPQGGNTGELFF. For the CDR3, the DNA is TGTGCCAGCAGCCCACAGGGCGGGAACACCGGGGAGCTGTTTTTT.

V and J are TRBV10-3 and TRBJ1-6, with TRBD1 identical over 9 bases. J lost 8 bases, V lost 3 bases, and 2 bases had no gene match. CDR3 size: 14 residues. Germline-derived CDR1 and CDR2 are ENHRY and SYGVKD. CDR3 protein: CAISDRDRDSPLHF. The CDR3 DNA sequence: TGTGCCATCAGTGACCGGGACAGGGATTCACCCCTCCACTTT.

In its sample, this clonotype was seen many times. V usage is TRBV20-1 and J usage is TRBJ2-7, with D possibly matching TRBD1 (5 bases). The ends were cut back, 4 bases at V and 1 base at J, with 11 bases in the middle. CDR3 size: 13 residues. Germline V CDR1 and CDR2: DFQATT, SNEGSKA (reference sequence). CDR3 sequence reads: CSAILRQSYEQYF. Here the CDR3 DNA reads TGCAGTGCTATTCTAAGACAGTCCTACGAGCAGTACTTC.

This chain joins TRBV25-1 and TRBJ1-1; D is perhaps TRBD1 (6 bases). This CDR3 is 14 amino acids long. Germline assignment: CDR1 MGHDK and CDR2 SYGVNS. With 5 bases removed from V and 11 bases from J, the gap between germline ends came to 21 bases. This chain's CDR3 is CASSRGTGTLRAFF. Here the CDR3 DNA reads TGTGCCAGCAGTAGGGGGACCGGGACACTGCGGGCTTTCTTT. Complete variable domain (other parts from reference TRBV25-1 and TRBJ1-1): EADIYQTPRYLVIGTGKKITLECSQTMGHDKMYWYQQDPGMELHLIHYSYGVNSTEKGDLSSESTVSRIRTEHFPLTLESARPSHTSQYLCASSRGTGTLRAFFGQGTRLTVV.

There are many counts of this clonotype. The chain joins TRBV20-1 to TRBJ2-7; TRBD1 aligns across 8 bases. Germline CDR1 reads DFQATT; CDR2 reads SNEGSKA (reference sequence). The CDR3 is 15 residues long. J was trimmed by 1 base and V by 6 bases; bases with no gene match: 11. This CDR3 reads CSATKQGGLSYEQYF. In nucleotides, the CDR3 is TGCAGTGCGACGAAACAGGGGGGCTTGTCCTACGAGCAGTACTTC.

The chain recombines TRBV11-1 with TRBJ1-1; no reliable D call. CDR1 and CDR2 (germline): SGHAT, FQDESV (reference sequence). The CDR3 spans 16 residues. Trimming took 2 bases from V and 1 from J, leaving 14 bases between them. DNA for the CDR3: TGTGCCAGCAGCTTAATATCTTCAGGACGGAACACTGAAGCTTTCTTT. Residues: CASSLISSGRNTEAFF.

There are a few counts of this clonotype. The chain couples TRBV11-2 to TRBJ2-7; D uncertain. Between the trimmed V and J ends, which lost 1 base and 2 bases, there was a span of 15 bases. The CDR3 has 16 amino acids. Germline V lookup: CDR1 SGHAT, CDR2 FQNNGV. The CDR3 loop is CASSLGTALDTYEQYF. CDR3 DNA sequence: TGTGCCAGCAGCTTAGGTACAGCTCTTGACACCTACGAGCAGTACTTC.

The gene calls are TRBV7-2 and TRBJ2-5; a possible D gene is TRBD1 (6 bases). The V end was cut by 0 bases, the J end by 2 bases, with 13 bases between. The CDR3 has 16 amino acids. Per the germline V gene, CDR1 is SGHTA and CDR2 is FQGNSA. The CDR3 here is CASSLANGRGQETQYF. CDR3 sequence (DNA): TGTGCCAGCAGCTTAGCAAACGGCAGGGGTCAAGAGACCCAGTACTTC. The full variable domain, with the rest looked up from reference TRBV7-2 and TRBJ2-5, is GAGVSQSPSNKVTEKGKDVELRCDPISGHTALYWYRQSLGQGLEFLIYFQGNSAPDKSGLPSDRFSAERTGGSVSTLTIQRTQQEDSAVYLCASSLANGRGQETQYFGPGTRLLVL.

This clonotype has at least ten counts. The chain combines TRBV10-1 with TRBJ2-5; perhaps TRBD2 as D (7 bases). The CDR3 is made up of 15 amino acids. V dropped 8 bases and J dropped 4 bases, with 20 bases sitting between them. Germline V gene lookup returns CDR1 WNHNN and CDR2 SYGVQD (reference sequence). The CDR3 region is CASPLKGGPRETQYF. The CDR3 nucleotides read TGCGCCAGCCCATTGAAGGGGGGGCCAAGAGAGACCCAGTACTTC.

This clonotype was found many times. The chain has TRBV10-3 and TRBJ2-2; 7 bases are shared with TRBD2. Germline V gene sequence: CDR1 ENHRY, CDR2 SYGVKD. This CDR3 has 15 amino acids. V shed 6 bases and J 0 bases; nucleotides not matched to a gene: 4. The CDR3: CAIRLAGSNTGELFF. The CDR3 nucleotides read TGTGCCATCAGGTTAGCGGGTTCGAACACCGGGGAGCTGTTTTTT.

With respect to this clonotype: A single base separates this from a much larger clone, so it may be a read error. V and J are TRBV4-2 and TRBJ2-1; D is uncertain. Trimming cost V 4 bases and J 5 bases, with 6 bases left between them. Germline CDR1 reads LGHNA; CDR2 reads YNFKEQ. The CDR3 sequence is 12 residues long. CDR3 protein: CASSRIHNEQFF. The CDR3 DNA is TGTGCCAGCAGCCGTATCCACAATGAGCAGTTCTTC.

This clonotype was observed at least ten times. The chain combines TRBV12-3 or TRBV12-4 with TRBJ1-6; the D is unclear. The CDR3 contains 14 residues. V gave up 3 bases and J gave up 6 bases, with 9 bases separating them. CDR3 residues: CASSLALGNSPLHF. In nucleotides, the CDR3 is TGTGCCAGCAGTTTGGCTTTGGGTAATTCACCCCTCCACTTT.

The chain couples TRBV7-9 to TRBJ2-2; 11 bases are a match to TRBD1. Losses at the gene ends were 5 bases for V and 3 bases for J; bases not matched to a gene: 2. CDR1 is SEHNR and CDR2 is FQNEAQ in the germline V gene (reference sequence). This CDR3 is 15 amino acids long. As DNA, the CDR3 is TGTGCCAGCAGCGCGGGACAGGGGGACACCGGGGAGCTGTTTTTT. It is translated as CASSAGQGDTGELFF. Full variable domain (missing parts from reference TRBV7-9 and TRBJ2-2): DTGVSQNPRHKITKRGQNVTFRCDPISEHNRLYWYRQTLGQGPEFLTYFQNEAQLEKSRLLSDRFSAERPKGSFSTLEIQRTEQGDSAMYLCASSAGQGDTGELFFGEGSRLTVL.

V is TRBV19 and J is TRBJ1-2; D gene uncertain. CDR3 size: 12 residues. From germline, CDR1 is LNHDA and CDR2 SQIVND (reference sequence). V was shortened by 6 bases and J by 4 bases, with 9 bases between the two germline ends. CDR3: CASSRSSYGYTF. The CDR3 region has the DNA TGTGCCAGTAGCAGATCCTCCTATGGCTACACCTTC.

This clonotype was detected ten times or more. The chain's CDR3 is CASSLVLAYETQYF. The CDR3 region has the DNA TGTGCCAGCAGCTTAGTTCTCGCGTACGAGACCCAGTACTTC. The chain joins TRBV7-8 to TRBJ2-5; no definite D call. Trimming left V 1 base short and J 5 bases short, with 11 bases between. The CDR3 is 14 residues long. CDR1 is SGHVS and CDR2 is FQNEAQ in the germline V gene.

This clonotype came up many times. This rearrangement joins TRBV7-2 to TRBJ1-2, with a possible D match to TRBD1 (6 bases). V lost 5 bases to trimming and J lost 6 bases, with 13 bases between them. The length of the CDR3 is 13 residues. Germline CDR1 reads SGHTA; CDR2 reads FQGNSA. CDR3 amino acids: CASSLNRDHGYTF. CDR3 DNA sequence: TGTGCCAGCAGCCTTAACAGGGACCATGGCTACACCTTC.

This chain connects TRBV16 to TRBJ2-2; D remains unclear. Trimming cost V 1 base and J 4 bases, with 7 bases left between them. CDR3 size: 14 residues. CDR1 KGHSY and CDR2 FQNENV come from the germline V gene. CDR3 protein: CASSQLKGTGELFF. CDR3 sequence (DNA): TGTGCCAGCAGCCAATTGAAGGGCACCGGGGAGCTGTTTTTT. Complete variable domain (other parts from reference TRBV16 and TRBJ2-2): GEEVAQTPKHLVRGEGQKAKLYCAPIKGHSYVFWYQQVLKNEFKFLISFQNENVFDETGMPKERFSAKCLPNSPCSLEIQATKLEDSAVYFCASSQLKGTGELFFGEGSRLTVL.

This clonotype was seen repeatedly, ten times or more. The chain combines TRBV7-2 with TRBJ1-1, with TRBD1 identical over 7 bases. CDR3 size: 13 residues. The V gene end was trimmed by 3 bases and the J gene end by 4 bases; junction bases not matched to a gene: 2. Germline V gene sequence: CDR1 SGHTA, CDR2 FQGNSA. CDR3 DNA sequence: TGTGCCAGCAGCTTGTGGGACAGCACTGAAGCTTTCTTT. It translates to CASSLWDSTEAFF.

V gene TRBV29-1 combines with J gene TRBJ1-2, with TRBD1 identical over 7 bases. This CDR3 has 13 residues. Germline CDR1 reads SQVTM; CDR2 reads ANQGSEA. V trimming: 6 bases; J trimming: 2 bases; junction bases outside the gene matches: 6. CDR3 sequence (DNA): TGCAGCGTCCCGACAGGGAGGAACTATGGCTACACCTTC. Translated, it gives CSVPTGRNYGYTF.

This sequence joins TRBV4-1 and TRBJ1-5, with unresolved D. The CDR3 is 15 amino acids. Germline CDR1 is MGHRA and CDR2 is YSYEKL. Deletions cut 6 bases from V and 5 bases from J, with 17 bases between. The CDR3 region is CASRPEQVGYQPQHF. DNA of the CDR3: TGCGCCAGCAGGCCCGAGCAAGTAGGCTATCAGCCCCAGCATTTT.

The V gene is TRBV7-2, the J gene TRBJ2-1, with 7 bases lining up with TRBD1. CDR1 is SGHTA and CDR2 is FQGNSA in the germline V gene. The CDR3 is 15 residues long. Trimming cost V 5 bases and J 6 bases; bases outside gene matches: 10. The CDR3 DNA follows: TGTGCCAGCAGCCCACGCGGACAGGTCGGCAATGAGCAGTTCTTC. It encodes CASSPRGQVGNEQFF.

This rearrangement joins TRBV20-1 to TRBJ1-4; a possible D gene is TRBD1 (5 bases). V was shortened by 7 bases and J by 0 bases, with 15 bases between the two germline ends. The length of the CDR3 is 15 residues. Germline loops: CDR1 DFQATT, CDR2 SNEGSKA (reference sequence). CDR3 bases: TGCAGTGGATTCGGGGCAGCTACAACTAATGAAAAACTGTTTTTT. Protein: CSGFGAATTNEKLFF.

To note about this clonotype: This may come from a read error, since a much larger clone is one base off. The CDR3 region has the DNA TGTGCCGGCAGCCTTATGACAGGGGGCGATCAGCCCCAGCATTTT. It specifies CAGSLMTGGDQPQHF. The chain recombines TRBV7-9 with TRBJ1-5; 10 positions agree with TRBD1. This CDR3 has 15 residues. The V gene's germline CDR1 is SEHNR and CDR2 FQNEAQ (reference sequence). Full variable domain (outside the CDR3, taken from reference TRBV7-9 and TRBJ1-5): DTGVSQNPRHKITKRGQNVTFRCDPISEHNRLYWYRQTLGQGPEFLTYFQNEAQLEKSRLLSDRFSAERPKGSFSTLEIQRTEQGDSAMYLCAGSLMTGGDQPQHFGDGTRLSIL.